Following are 23 T cell receptor beta chains from one sample sequenced in a study of T cells in Graves' hyperthyroidism and ophthalmopathy. Regions amplified from RNA transcripts were the TCR beta CDR3 regions. Initially, a first-round RT-PCR of the TCR CDR3 employed the HTBI primer set. MiXCR, applied by TCRdb to the multiplex PCR reads, yields one record per CDR3 protein. Among a few hundred thousand distinct CDR3 sequences, 15% were seen once, and the ten largest hold approximately 32%. Sequencing input: blood. Source of these receptors: a woman aged 25 to 39 with Graves' hyperthyroidism.

The V gene is TRBV5-1, the J gene TRBJ2-7, with no clear D. The V and J ends lost 1 base and 0 bases respectively, with 8 bases between them. This CDR3 has 14 amino acids. The V gene's germline CDR1 is SGHRS and CDR2 YFSETQ. The DNA of the CDR3 is TGCGCCAGCAGCTTGATGTCAGACTCCTACGAGCAGTACTTC. Translation: CASSLMSDSYEQYF. Drawing the rest from reference TRBV5-1 and TRBJ2-7, the complete variable domain is KAGVTQTPRYLIKTRGQQVTLSCSPISGHRSVSWYQQTPGQGLQFLFEYFSETQRNKGNFPGRFSGRQFSNSRSEMNVSTLELGDSALYLCASSLMSDSYEQYFGPGTRLTVT.

For this clonotype: This may be a read error: a much more frequent sequence differs by one nucleotide. This likely comes from a read error, as the CDR3 has no conserved phenylalanine or tryptophan at its end. V is TRBV6-1 and J is TRBJ1-6; the match to TRBD1 covers 9 bases. The length of the CDR3 is 13 residues. J was trimmed by 8 bases and V by 10 bases; bases with no gene match: 6. The germline V gene encodes CDR1 MNHNS and CDR2 SASEGT. The DNA for the CDR3 is TGTGCCAACCGGGACAGGGAATATTCACCCCTCCACCTT. Encoded protein: CANRDREYSPLHL.

This clonotype has a count of ten or more. The CDR3 nucleotides are TGTGCCATCAGTGAGGGGGTCTACGAGCAGTACTTC. Its translation is CAISEGVYEQYF. The chain uses TRBV10-3 and TRBJ2-7; D is unresolved. This CDR3 is 12 amino acids long. CDR1 and CDR2 from the germline V gene are ENHRY and SYGVKD. V shed 2 bases and J shed 3 bases, with 5 bases lying between them.

This clonotype was seen only a few times. This chain joins TRBV20-1 and TRBJ1-6; D is unclear. CDR1 DFQATT and CDR2 SNEGSKA come from the germline V gene (reference sequence). V lost 2 bases and J lost 0, with 8 bases in between. This CDR3 contains 15 residues. CDR3 nucleotides: TGCAGTGCTAGACTGGGAAGCTCCTATAATTCACCCCTCCACTTT. Amino acids: CSARLGSSYNSPLHF.

This clonotype was found a few times. The gene calls are TRBV12-3 or TRBV12-4 and TRBJ1-5, with 9 bases that match TRBD1. The ends lost 5 bases at V and 7 bases at J; junction bases unmatched: 6. The CDR3 sequence is 14 residues long. The CDR3 DNA reads TGTGCCAGCAGTCCCGGGACAGGGAGGCAGCCCCAGCATTTT. Its translation: CASSPGTGRQPQHF.

This clonotype was detected a few times. The V gene is TRBV6-1, the J gene TRBJ1-5; no firm D call. The CDR3 runs to 16 residues. The germline gives CDR1 MNHNS, CDR2 SASEGT. V dropped 6 bases and J dropped 1 base, with 16 bases sitting between them. CDR3 bases: TGTGCCAGCAGCTTACTTGCCTCGGGGAGCAATCAGCCCCAGCATTTT. Amino acid sequence: CASSLLASGSNQPQHF.

This clonotype was counted many times. J is TRBJ1-2 and V is TRBV28; D remains unclear. The V and J ends lost 5 bases and 4 bases respectively, with 8 bases between them. There are 12 residues in the CDR3. The germline V gene has CDR1 MDHEN and CDR2 SYDVKM. CDR3 sequence: CASSPRSYGYTF. CDR3 coding DNA: TGTGCCAGCAGTCCCCGGAGCTATGGCTACACCTTC.

DNA for the CDR3: TGTGCCACCAGTAACGGAGAGGGGGCTGGAAATGAAAAACTGTTTTTT. Its translation: CATSNGEGAGNEKLFF. The chain is built from TRBV24-1 and TRBJ1-4; the match to TRBD1 covers 7 bases. CDR1 is KGHDR and CDR2 is SFDVKD in the germline V gene. This CDR3 contains 16 residues. J gave up 5 bases and V 6 bases, and 11 bases lay outside the gene matches.

A few counts support this clonotype. The chain carries TRBV9 and TRBJ2-3, with 10 bases identical to TRBD2. Germline lookup yields CDR1 SGDLS and CDR2 YYNGEE. V shed 4 bases and J 2 bases; nucleotides not matched to a gene: 4. This CDR3 contains 15 residues. CDR3 protein: CASSPLAGTTDTQYF. CDR3 nucleotide sequence: TGTGCCAGCAGCCCACTAGCGGGAACCACAGATACGCAGTATTTT.

This clonotype was detected only a few times. J is TRBJ2-1 and V is TRBV4-3; 9 bases line up with TRBD1. The CDR3 sequence is 17 residues long. With 0 bases clipped from V and 2 bases from J, the junction kept 5 bases outside the gene matches. In germline, CDR1 is LGHNA, CDR2 YSLEER. CDR3 coding DNA: TGCGCCAGCAGCCAAGACACCTGGACAGGGGCCTACAATGAGCAGTTCTTC. The encoded protein is CASSQDTWTGAYNEQFF.

J is TRBJ2-5 and V is TRBV9; 7 nucleotides align to TRBD1. Unmatched junction bases numbered 4, after V lost 0 bases and J lost 2 bases. CDR3 length: 15 amino acids. The germline V gene encodes CDR1 SGDLS and CDR2 YYNGEE. The CDR3 loop is CASSVGRTGQETQYF. In DNA form, the CDR3 reads TGTGCCAGCAGCGTAGGTCGGACAGGTCAAGAGACCCAGTACTTC.

As concerns this clonotype: This could be a read error, since a much larger clone is one nucleotide away. The chain carries TRBV9 and TRBJ2-2; D unclear. Germline V gene sequence: CDR1 SGDLS, CDR2 YYNGEE. Trimming left V 1 base short and J 4 bases short, with 5 bases between. The CDR3 spans 13 residues. CDR3 region: CASSVWGTGELFF. The CDR3 DNA reads TGTGCCAGCAGCGTATGGGGCACCGGGGAGCTGTTTTTT.

This clonotype was detected ten times or more. The chain's CDR3 is CASSLAVMNTEAFF. The CDR3 DNA reads as TGTGCCAGCTCCCTTGCCGTTATGAACACTGAAGCTTTCTTT. J is TRBJ1-1 and V is TRBV18; D not certain. V dropped 6 bases and J dropped 0 bases, with 11 bases sitting between them. The CDR3 extends over 14 amino acids. Per the germline V gene, CDR1 is KGHSH and CDR2 is LQKENI.

A remark on this clonotype: One end of the junction does not line up with germline, which may come from a read error. The V call is TRBV27, the J call TRBJ1-4; the match to TRBD1 covers 12 bases. There are 16 residues in the CDR3. The germline gives CDR1 MNHEY, CDR2 SMNVEV (reference sequence). The CDR3: CATSESPGQGAEKLFF. CDR3 nucleotide sequence: TGTGCCACCAGTGAGTCGCCGGGACAGGGGGCGGAAAAACTGTTTTTT. Drawing the rest from reference TRBV27 and TRBJ1-4, the complete variable domain is EAQVTQNPRYLITVTGKKLTVTCSQNMNHEYMSWYRQDPGLGLRQIYYSMNVEVTDKGDVPEGYKVSRKEKRNFPLILESPSPNQTSLYFCATSESPGQGAEKLFFGSGTQLSVL.

This clonotype was detected many times. The chain employs TRBV11-2 and TRBJ2-1; no clear D. The V gene lost 1 base and the J gene lost 7 bases, with 5 bases spanning the gap. The germline V gene has CDR1 SGHAT and CDR2 FQNNGV. The CDR3 runs to 12 residues. CDR3 sequence: CASSLGENEQFF. The CDR3 nucleotides read TGTGCCAGCAGCTTAGGAGAGAATGAGCAGTTCTTC. Full variable domain (rest looked up from reference TRBV11-2 and TRBJ2-1): EAGVAQSPRYKIIEKRQSVAFWCNPISGHATLYWYQQILGQGPKLLIQFQNNGVVDDSQLPKDRFSAERLKGVDSTLKIQPAKLEDSAVYLCASSLGENEQFFGPGTRLTVL.

This clonotype came up a few times. This chain connects TRBV4-2 to TRBJ2-1; 8 bases line up with TRBD1. The germline V gene encodes CDR1 LGHNA and CDR2 YNFKEQ. This CDR3 has 17 residues. The V and J ends lost 1 base and 3 bases, in that order; junction bases with no gene match: 8. CDR3 nucleotides: TGTGCCAGCAGCCAAGGGAATTCTGGGACAGGCTACAATGAGCAGTTCTTC. This translates into CASSQGNSGTGYNEQFF.

This clonotype has a count of ten or more. The chain carries TRBV12-3 or TRBV12-4 and TRBJ2-1; D might be TRBD1 (5 bases). This CDR3 is built from 15 residues. V was shortened by 9 bases and J by 5 bases, with 20 bases between the two germline ends. The CDR3 loop reads CASLSGATADNEQFF. The CDR3 bases are TGTGCCAGTCTAAGTGGGGCGACGGCAGACAATGAGCAGTTCTTC.

Concerning this clonotype itself: A single base separates this from a much larger clone, so it may be a read error. The chain recombines TRBV12-3 or TRBV12-4 with TRBJ2-2; TRBD1 agrees at 10 bases. Trimming removed 5 bases from V and 4 bases from J; junction bases left unmatched: 4. This CDR3 contains 15 residues. The CDR3 region is CASSRDRGATGELFF. CDR3 DNA: TGTGCCAGCAGTAGGGACAGGGGAGCCACCGGGGAGCTGTTTTTT.

This clonotype has only a few counts. This sequence joins TRBV4-1 and TRBJ2-3, with TRBD2 matching 9 bases. The germline gives CDR1 MGHRA, CDR2 YSYEKL. This CDR3 comprises 16 residues. V was pared by 3 bases and J by 4 bases, with 8 bases of the junction left unmatched. CDR3: CASSHSGLAIADTQYF. The CDR3 bases are TGCGCCAGCAGCCACTCGGGACTAGCCATAGCAGATACGCAGTATTTT.

The rearrangement joins TRBV27 to TRBJ1-4; D remains unclear. Trimming removed 0 bases from V and 4 bases from J, with 6 bases in between. The germline gives CDR1 MNHEY, CDR2 SMNVEV (reference sequence). The CDR3 totals 14 residues. CDR3 sequence: CASSLSMSNEKLFF. The DNA for the CDR3 is TGTGCCAGCAGTTTATCGATGAGTAATGAAAAACTGTTTTTT.

The V call is TRBV29-1, the J call TRBJ1-1; TRBD1 matches at 7 bases. This CDR3 has 12 amino acids. From germline, CDR1 is SQVTM and CDR2 ANQGSEA. Trimming cost V 7 bases and J 3 bases; bases outside gene matches: 5. CDR3 sequence reads: CSDVQGYTEAFF. The CDR3 DNA sequence: TGCAGCGATGTACAGGGGTACACTGAAGCTTTCTTT.

This chain uses TRBV12-3 or TRBV12-4 with TRBJ1-2, with a tentative D call TRBD1 (6 bases). V gave up 4 bases and J gave up 6 bases, with 15 bases separating them. CDR3 length: 14 residues. The chain's CDR3 is CASSSARTDDGYTF. As DNA, the CDR3 is TGTGCCAGCAGTTCGGCCCGGACAGACGATGGCTACACCTTC.

The sample holds many counts of this clonotype. The V gene is TRBV6-1, the J gene TRBJ2-7; TRBD1 matches at 7 bases. V lost 6 bases and J lost 4; bases outside the gene matches: 12. From germline, CDR1 is MNHNS and CDR2 SASEGT. The CDR3 length is 15 residues. This CDR3 reads CASSVMTGRFYEQYF. The CDR3 DNA reads as TGTGCCAGCAGCGTCATGACAGGGAGATTTTACGAGCAGTACTTC.